The entry below describes one T cell receptor beta chain. Its target is unknown. TCRdb's copy holds only in-frame clones and misses some; the assay was immunoSEQ multiplex PCR. Here the sample spans 100,000 to 150,000 clones, 85% to 95% being singletons. The donors were members of the validation cohort, which comprised approximately 120 subjects and was separate from the first cohort of 730 or so subjects. The entry originates in a study of cytomegalovirus exposure and HLA in healthy donors. Findings of the study overall: In a later analysis, first-cohort TCR clusters were found to tend to co-occur in the 130 or so validation repertoires.

Trimming took 3 bases from V and 0 from J, leaving 9 bases between them. CDR3 size: 15 residues. Germline V CDR1 and CDR2: SNHLY, FYNNEI. This sequence joins TRBV2 and TRBJ1-5; D unresolved. The receptor's source is a woman aged 18-29 years in good health and CMV-seronegative. Source material: PBMCs. CDR3 sequence (DNA): TGTGCCAGCAGTGAGGCGGGTAATAGCAATCAGCCCCAGCATTTT. It encodes CASSEAGNSNQPQHF. Based on the CDR3 plus reference TRBV2 and TRBJ1-5, the full variable domain is EPEVTQTPSHQVTQMGQEVILRCVPISNHLYFYWYRQILGQKVEFLVSFYNNEISEKSEIFDDQFSVERPDGSNFTLKIRSTKLEDSAMYFCASSEAGNSNQPQHFGDGTRLSIL.